Shown below are 27 T cell receptor beta chains from a single sample sequenced in a study of CD8 T cells in ankylosing spondylitis. TCRdb re-derived calls from the 5' RACE reads in MiXCR, one entry per CDR3 protein. The table records approximately 200,000 distinct CDR3 sequences, roughly 12% of them present only once. Sequencing was performed on blood, either unsorted or a sorted T cell fraction (not recorded which). These receptors all stem from a male donor with ankylosing spondylitis or in good health (not recorded which).

This clonotype was seen a handful of times. The rearrangement links TRBV7-9 to TRBJ2-1; possible D gene TRBD1, 6 bases. The CDR3 consists of 14 residues. V lost 2 bases and J lost 4, with 9 bases in between. Germline CDR1 reads SEHNR; CDR2 reads FQNEAQ (reference sequence). CDR3 sequence reads: CASSLPGDYNEQFF. The CDR3 DNA sequence: TGTGCCAGCAGCTTACCAGGGGATTACAATGAGCAGTTCTTC.

This clonotype occurred a few times. The chain combines TRBV6-2 or TRBV6-3 with TRBJ2-1, with TRBD2 identical over 12 bases. This CDR3 contains 22 residues. Germline CDR1 reads MNHEY; CDR2 reads SVGEGT. The V and J ends lost 0 bases and 8 bases, in that order; junction bases with no gene match: 23. CDR3 nucleotides: TGTGCCAGCAGTTACTCCCCCGCGACTAGCGGGAGCCTTCCTAAAACCCCCTATGAGCAGTTCTTC. This translates into CASSYSPATSGSLPKTPYEQFF.

CDR3 protein: CASSLRQYGNQPQHF. CDR3 sequence (DNA): TGTGCCAGCAGCCTCCGGCAGTACGGCAATCAGCCCCAGCATTTT. J is TRBJ1-5 and V is TRBV7-8; no clear D. Looked up from germline, CDR1 is SGHVS and CDR2 is FQNEAQ. This CDR3 has 15 amino acids. Trimming took 5 bases from V and 2 from J, leaving 13 bases between them.

The CDR3 reads CASSQDGDANSPLHF. The CDR3 nucleotides read TGTGCCAGCAGCCAAGACGGGGACGCAAATTCACCCCTCCACTTT. The chain carries TRBV3-1 and TRBJ1-6, with D possibly TRBD1 on 5 matching bases. This CDR3 has 15 residues. Germline CDR1 is LGHDT and CDR2 is YNNKEL (reference sequence). The V and J ends lost 0 bases and 7 bases respectively, with 10 bases between them.

This clonotype was seen only a few times. The V gene is TRBV6-4, the J gene TRBJ2-1; the D is unclear. Trimming removed 0 bases at V and 12 bases at J, with 12 bases between. Germline-derived CDR1 and CDR2 are MRHNA and SNTAGT. The CDR3 sequence is 13 residues long. CDR3 sequence (DNA): TGTGCCAGCAGTGACTCCGCTAGTTCATGGCAGTTCTTC. This translates into CASSDSASSWQFF.

This clonotype has more than one count but fewer than ten. The rearrangement joins TRBV30 to TRBJ1-3; 7 bases align to TRBD1. The CDR3 covers 14 residues. Germline lookup yields CDR1 GTSNPN and CDR2 SVGIG (reference sequence). The V and J ends lost 1 base and 4 bases, in that order; junction bases with no gene match: 4. CDR3 bases: TGTGCCTGGAGTGGGCCGGGACAGGGAAACACCATATATTTT. It translates to CAWSGPGQGNTIYF.

This clonotype occurred a few times. V gene TRBV12-3 or TRBV12-4 combines with J gene TRBJ2-3; a weak D match, TRBD2 (5 bases). The CDR3 consists of 14 residues. V dropped 6 bases and J dropped 2 bases, with 12 bases sitting between them. Here the CDR3 reads CASRPWTDTDTQYF. In DNA form, the CDR3 reads TGTGCCAGCAGGCCCTGGACTGACACAGATACGCAGTATTTT.

This clonotype was detected ten times or more. The V call is TRBV29-1, the J call TRBJ2-5; tentatively, D is TRBD2 (5 bases). With 4 bases removed from V and 7 bases from J, the gap between germline ends came to 13 bases. The CDR3 extends over 12 amino acids. Germline V gene lookup returns CDR1 SQVTM and CDR2 ANQGSEA. Written as DNA, the CDR3 is TGCAGCGTTGTTGGACTGGAATGGACCCAGTACTTC. Protein: CSVVGLEWTQYF.

This clonotype was counted a few times. The chain employs TRBV14 and TRBJ2-1; 11 bases fit TRBD2. The CDR3 runs 17 residues. Germline V gene data show CDR1 as SGHDN and CDR2 as FVKESK. After removal of 0 bases from V and 5 bases from J, the junction contained 6 bases not matched to a gene. The CDR3: CASSQDGVLAGDNEQFF. The CDR3 DNA is TGTGCCAGCAGCCAAGATGGGGTACTAGCGGGGGACAATGAGCAGTTCTTC.

This rearrangement joins TRBV5-1 to TRBJ2-7, with a tentative D call TRBD1 (6 bases). With 0 bases removed from V and 5 bases from J, the gap between germline ends came to 12 bases. This CDR3 spans 14 amino acids. Per germline, CDR1 SGHRS and CDR2 YFSETQ. CDR3 sequence (DNA): TGCGCCAGCAGCTTGGGGCAGGGGCGCGACGAGCAGTACTTC. Residues: CASSLGQGRDEQYF. Full variable domain (missing parts from reference TRBV5-1 and TRBJ2-7): KAGVTQTPRYLIKTRGQQVTLSCSPISGHRSVSWYQQTPGQGLQFLFEYFSETQRNKGNFPGRFSGRQFSNSRSEMNVSTLELGDSALYLCASSLGQGRDEQYFGPGTRLTVT.

J is TRBJ2-3 and V is TRBV12-3 or TRBV12-4, with D uncertain. V lost 6 bases to trimming and J lost 1 base, with 17 bases between them. The CDR3 extends over 16 amino acids. DNA for the CDR3: TGTGCCAGCAGCTCCACCCCATTAGATGGCACAGATACGCAGTATTTT. This gives the protein CASSSTPLDGTDTQYF.

This clonotype was seen a handful of times. V is TRBV10-2 and J is TRBJ2-7; D is perhaps TRBD1 (5 bases). The V and J ends lost 4 bases and 6 bases respectively, with 13 bases between them. The CDR3 totals 13 residues. The V gene's germline CDR1 is WSHSY and CDR2 SAAADI. The CDR3 loop reads CASSGPAGIEQYF. In DNA, the CDR3 is TGCGCCAGCAGTGGACCAGCAGGGATCGAGCAGTACTTC.

V is TRBV30 and J is TRBJ2-7; D is perhaps TRBD2 (5 bases). The CDR3 extends over 16 amino acids. Trimming took 0 bases from V and 4 from J, leaving 19 bases between them. Germline loops: CDR1 GTSNPN, CDR2 SVGIG (reference sequence). DNA for the CDR3: TGTGCCTGGAGTGTGGGAGCGGCCGCGGGTGGTTACGAGCAGTACTTC. Translating gives CAWSVGAAAGGYEQYF. The variable domain in full, completed from reference TRBV30 and TRBJ2-7, reads SQTIHQWPATLVQPVGSPLSLECTVEGTSNPNLYWYRQAAGRGLQLLFYSVGIGQISSEVPQNLSASRPQDRQFILSSKKLLLSDSGFYLCAWSVGAAAGGYEQYFGPGTRLTVT.

The rearrangement uses TRBV5-1 and TRBJ2-7; a weak D match, TRBD1 (6 bases). Germline values: CDR1 SGHRS, CDR2 YFSETQ. V lost 4 bases and J 6 bases, leaving 17 bases between the germline ends. This CDR3 is built from 14 residues. CDR3 nucleotides: TGCGCCAGCAGCCTTGTGACAGGTTCGGGCGAGCAGTACTTC. This translates into CASSLVTGSGEQYF. Supplemented by reference TRBV5-1 and TRBJ2-7, the full variable domain reads KAGVTQTPRYLIKTRGQQVTLSCSPISGHRSVSWYQQTPGQGLQFLFEYFSETQRNKGNFPGRFSGRQFSNSRSEMNVSTLELGDSALYLCASSLVTGSGEQYFGPGTRLTVT.

The chain carries TRBV7-9 and TRBJ2-1; D is unresolved. V was trimmed by 5 bases and J by 10 bases, leaving 18 bases between them. Germline CDR1 reads SEHNR; CDR2 reads FQNEAQ (reference sequence). There are 14 residues in the CDR3. CDR3 residues: CASSPLRRPGEQFF. The CDR3 DNA reads as TGTGCCAGCAGCCCCCTCCGCCGACCCGGCGAGCAGTTCTTC.

With respect to this clonotype: Compared with germline, one end of the junction differs, possibly owing to a read error. The J gene is TRBJ2-5, the V gene TRBV12-3 or TRBV12-4, with 10 bases identical to TRBD2. CDR3 length: 18 residues. CDR3 coding DNA: TGTGCCTGCAGTTTACTGCTAGCGGGAGAGGGAGGCGAGGAGACCCAGTACTTC. It encodes CACSLLLAGEGGEETQYF.

V is TRBV7-9 and J is TRBJ2-7; no definite D call. The CDR3 sequence is 15 residues long. Germline assignment: CDR1 SEHNR and CDR2 FQNEAQ (reference sequence). V shed 4 bases and J shed 2 bases, with 15 bases lying between them. The chain's CDR3 is CASSSSSEPTYEQYF. DNA for the CDR3: TGTGCCAGCAGCTCTTCCAGCGAGCCAACCTACGAGCAGTACTTC. The full variable domain, rest sourced from reference TRBV7-9 and TRBJ2-7, is DTGVSQNPRHKITKRGQNVTFRCDPISEHNRLYWYRQTLGQGPEFLTYFQNEAQLEKSRLLSDRFSAERPKGSFSTLEIQRTEQGDSAMYLCASSSSSEPTYEQYFGPGTRLTVT.

The chain couples TRBV7-9 to TRBJ2-7, with D unclear. CDR1 SEHNR and CDR2 FQNEAQ come from the germline V gene (reference sequence). The CDR3 is 13 amino acids. V shed 1 base and J shed 3 bases, with 7 bases lying between them. In nucleotides, the CDR3 is TGTGCCAGCAGCTTAGAACAGAGCTACGAGCAGTACTTC. Its translation is CASSLEQSYEQYF.

This clonotype was observed at least ten times. This chain joins TRBV7-9 and TRBJ1-1, with 10 bases identical to TRBD1. The CDR3 consists of 15 residues. V trimming: 3 bases; J trimming: 0 bases; junction bases outside the gene matches: 1. Germline loops: CDR1 SEHNR, CDR2 FQNEAQ (reference sequence). CDR3 sequence (DNA): TGTGCCAGCAGCTTGGGACAGGGGTTGAACACTGAAGCTTTCTTT. Amino acids: CASSLGQGLNTEAFF.

The chain uses TRBV3-1 and TRBJ1-4, with D unclear. Trimming shortened V by 4 bases and J by 4 bases, and 7 bases separated the two germline ends. The length of the CDR3 is 13 residues. Germline-derived CDR1 and CDR2 are LGHDT and YNNKEL (reference sequence). CDR3 in amino acids: CASSRRVNEKLFF. The CDR3 DNA follows: TGTGCCAGCAGCCGTCGAGTTAATGAAAAACTGTTTTTT. The variable domain in full, with the rest retrieved from reference TRBV3-1 and TRBJ1-4, is DTAVSQTPKYLVTQMGNDKSIKCEQNLGHDTMYWYKQDSKKFLKIMFSYNNKELIINETVPNRFSPKSPDKAHLNLHINSLELGDSAVYFCASSRRVNEKLFFGSGTQLSVL.

The V and J genes are TRBV12-3 or TRBV12-4 and TRBJ2-1, with 7 bases matching TRBD1. J gave up 4 bases and V 7 bases, and 10 bases lay outside the gene matches. This CDR3 is 15 amino acids long. This chain's CDR3 is CASISGTALYNEQFF. The CDR3 DNA follows: TGTGCCAGCATCTCGGGGACAGCCCTATACAATGAGCAGTTCTTC.

In nucleotides, the CDR3 is TGTGCCAGCAGTAGCGGGGGATTGAGTGGCTACACCTTC. This sequence encodes CASSSGGLSGYTF. The rearrangement uses TRBV2 and TRBJ1-2, with a possible D match to TRBD1 (5 bases). Trimming cost V 5 bases and J 7 bases, with 14 bases left between them. The CDR3 is 13 amino acids. Germline values: CDR1 SNHLY, CDR2 FYNNEI.

This sequence joins TRBV6-1 and TRBJ1-1; the D is unclear. Germline CDR1 is MNHNS and CDR2 is SASEGT. Deletions cut 3 bases from V and 3 bases from J, with 8 bases between. The CDR3 runs to 13 residues. In DNA, the CDR3 is TGTGCCAGCAGTGACGGTGGGGACACTGAAGCTTTCTTT. Encoded protein: CASSDGGDTEAFF.

The V gene is TRBV6-5, the J gene TRBJ2-5; D possibly corresponds to TRBD2 (5 bases). Germline values: CDR1 MNHEY, CDR2 SVGAGI. The CDR3 is 14 residues long. Between the trimmed V and J ends, which lost 2 bases and 2 bases, there was a span of 9 bases. This CDR3 reads CASSYSGPQETQYF. CDR3 DNA: TGTGCCAGCAGTTACAGCGGCCCACAAGAGACCCAGTACTTC.

This clonotype was picked up a small number of times. The chain has TRBV29-1 and TRBJ1-1; no clear D gene. The CDR3 totals 11 residues. The germline CDR1 and CDR2 sequences are SQVTM and ANQGSEA. V gave up 6 bases and J gave up 3 bases, with 8 bases separating them. The chain's CDR3 is CSVNWDTEAFF. CDR3 DNA sequence: TGCAGCGTCAACTGGGACACTGAAGCTTTCTTT.

The chain links TRBV11-3 to TRBJ2-1; D call uncertain. Per germline, CDR1 SGHNT and CDR2 YENEEA. Deletions cut 3 bases from V and 7 bases from J, with 10 bases between. CDR3 length: 13 amino acids. The CDR3 here is CASSFVTGNEQFF. The DNA for the CDR3 is TGTGCCAGCAGCTTCGTGACTGGAAATGAGCAGTTCTTC.

This clonotype was picked up many times. The V and J genes are TRBV2 and TRBJ2-7; 8 bases agree with TRBD1. V shed 6 bases and J 2 bases; nucleotides not matched to a gene: 6. CDR3 length equals 14 residues. Germline V gene lookup returns CDR1 SNHLY and CDR2 FYNNEI. This CDR3 is CASSDGQGPYEQYF. DNA of the CDR3: TGTGCCAGCAGCGATGGACAGGGCCCCTACGAGCAGTACTTC.